This TCR beta chain originates from a study of blood T cell repertoires in COVID-19. Whole-study context: Collection of acute and convalescent COVID-19 samples took place in the United States, Italy and Spain.

Produced via immunoSEQ multiplex PCR; TCRdb's table is partial and in-frame only. The data contain approximately 150,000 clones, approximately 84% of them singletons. V dropped 1 base and J dropped 3 bases, with 7 bases sitting between them. This CDR3 has 13 amino acids. Germline CDR1 SGHRS, CDR2 YFSETQ. Participants came from some 26 US areas, aged roughly 18 to 89 years. Cohort assignment relied on participant-reported clinical history. Sequenced input: PBMCs or T cells enriched from blood (not recorded which). This chain links TRBV5-1 with TRBJ1-1; D might be TRBD1 (6 bases). The clonotype was recovered from a woman aged 45-60 years with acute COVID-19. CDR3 residues: CASSLTGYTEAFF. The DNA for the CDR3 is TGCGCCAGCAGCTTGACAGGGTACACTGAAGCTTTCTTT.